Listed below are T cell receptor beta chains from one sample, sequenced in a study of blood T cells in healthy people across ages. TCRdb fed the 5' RACE reads into MiXCR, producing one record per CDR3 protein. Counted here are 650,000 to 900,000 distinct CDR3 sequences, about 62% occurring once; the ten biggest clones make up 25% to 35%. Sequencing was done on a sample of blood. These receptor sequences come from a man aged 25 to 40 in good health. The CDR3 runs from the conserved cysteine through the conserved F or W. Clone size is stated in some rows and not others, as once, few, many or a class when expanded.

CDR3 protein | V gene | clone size | J gene
CASSLLLWTALYGYTF | TRBV11-2 | . | TRBJ1-2
CASSLAFHRQETQYF | TRBV2 | . | TRBJ2-5
CANSLGGAYEQYF | TRBV5-1 | . | TRBJ2-7
CSVVGQGAFEQFF | TRBV29-1 | . | TRBJ2-1
CASSSGRTNEKLFF | TRBV5-1 | few | TRBJ1-4
CASSQDSLAGPEDTQYF | TRBV4-3 | many | TRBJ2-3
CASSQGSNWETQYF | TRBV14 | . | TRBJ2-5
CASSYSVGDGTGPYEQYF | TRBV6-5 | . | .
CASSFARGSSYEQYF | TRBV5-1 | . | TRBJ2-7
CASGSSSYNEQFF | TRBV6-5 | few | TRBJ2-1
CASSSRANEQFF | TRBV6-2/TRBV6-3 | . | TRBJ2-1
CASSAGILAGDYEQYF | TRBV9 | . | .
CASSFALTYEQYF | TRBV28 | . | TRBJ2-7
CASSLTGLTDTQYF | TRBV7-2 | . | TRBJ2-3
CASSFKAASTDTQYF | TRBV7-2 | . | TRBJ2-3
CSVLGRSYEQYF | TRBV29-1 | . | TRBJ2-7
CASSPEQGREQYF | TRBV7-3 | . | .
CSARAPSGQETQYF | TRBV20-1 | . | TRBJ2-5
CASSPLGAGGTDTQYF | TRBV5-1 | . | TRBJ2-3
CASSEAGQGYNEQFF | TRBV9 | many | TRBJ2-1
CSARLAGGPAQYF | TRBV20-1 | few | TRBJ2-4
CAISAGDTFDEQYF | TRBV10-3 | . | TRBJ2-7
CASSQVWQSTDTQYF | TRBV12-3/TRBV12-4 | few | TRBJ2-3
CASSSNPPPGAYEQYF | TRBV6-2/TRBV6-3 | . | TRBJ2-7
CASSPSGAAYEQYF | TRBV6-1 | . | TRBJ2-7
CASSLGTNIQYF | TRBV7-2 | . | TRBJ2-4
CSAWTGTQYF | TRBV29-1 | . | TRBJ2-3
CSAVEKHNNQPQHF | TRBV20-1 | . | TRBJ1-5
CASSSERGHLLDEQFF | TRBV28 | . | .
CASSTRTSGGRSYNEQFF | TRBV3-1 | . | TRBJ2-1
CASSLATAGANSPLHF | TRBV7-9 | . | TRBJ1-6
CATGKGRNQETQYF | TRBV24-1 | few | TRBJ2-5
CASSARLAGANIYNEQYF | TRBV7-6 | . | TRBJ2-7
CSLVAHQETQYF | TRBV20-1 | few | TRBJ2-5
CATSDRDRGAHNEQFF | TRBV24-1 | . | TRBJ2-1
CSVGDPRGSGANVLTF | TRBV29-1 | . | TRBJ2-6
CSATGLGEPSHTQYF | TRBV20-1 | few | TRBJ2-3
CASSQGVDKNIQYF | TRBV3-1 | . | TRBJ2-4
CASSETAGGLETQYF | TRBV2 | . | TRBJ2-5
CASRLAGGLTGELFF | TRBV12-3/TRBV12-4 | . | TRBJ2-2
CASSPRVMDTQYF | TRBV5-1 | . | TRBJ2-3
CSVVRDRVHEQYF | TRBV29-1 | . | TRBJ2-7
CAMRRPEGSQDGYTF | TRBV10-3 | . | TRBJ1-2
CASTTATLYGYTF | TRBV12-3/TRBV12-4 | . | TRBJ1-2
CAISERGLGDNEQFF | TRBV10-3 | . | TRBJ2-1
CASTERGQAFF | TRBV25-1 | . | TRBJ1-1
CASSYFGGNQPQHF | TRBV6-2/TRBV6-3 | . | TRBJ1-5
CASSEGTGTPYSYTF | TRBV6-1 | . | TRBJ1-2
CASSQDAQSYGSNEQYF | TRBV4-2 | . | TRBJ2-5
CASSPKQGVKAQYF | TRBV7-2 | . | TRBJ2-5
CASSQASGGNTDTQYF | TRBV4-3 | . | TRBJ2-3
CSACSPGRGEKTQYF | TRBV20-1 | once | TRBJ2-5
CASRWGHGYTF | TRBV6-5 | . | TRBJ1-2
CASKFDLAGEETQYF | TRBV7-2 | . | TRBJ2-5
CASSYGGSEQYF | TRBV6-5 | few | TRBJ2-7